What follows describes a single T cell receptor (beta chain). The sample belongs to a study of blood T cell repertoires in COVID-19. On the study more broadly: COVID-19 samples, acute and convalescent, were from the United States, Italy and Spain. Sample material is recorded as cDNA or gDNA derived from T cells, B-cell-depleted T cells, or PBMCs.

Under the authors' procedure: It was from reference gene primer amplification that nucleated cell counts were estimated. Produced via immunoSEQ multiplex PCR; TCRdb's table is partial and in-frame only. V, J and clone size were drawn from that table, and D and trimming were deduced from the DNA. Here the sample spans about 300,000 clones, 75% to 90% being singletons. Germline CDR1 is PRHDT and CDR2 is FYEKMQ (reference sequence). Unmatched junction bases numbered 0, after V lost 3 bases and J lost 4 bases. This CDR3 region has 14 residues. The chain uses TRBV13 and TRBJ2-1, with 10 bases aligning to TRBD1. This receptor was obtained from a woman in her thirties or forties who had recovered from COVID-19. The sequenced sample was peripheral blood. CDR3 residues: CASSLGQGYNEQFF. The CDR3 DNA sequence: TGTGCCAGCAGCTTGGGACAGGGGTACAATGAGCAGTTCTTC. The full variable domain, completed using reference TRBV13 and TRBJ2-1, is AAGVIQSPRHLIKEKRETATLKCYPIPRHDTVYWYQQGPGQDPQFLISFYEKMQSDKGSIPDRFSAQQFSDYHSELNMSSLELGDSALYFCASSLGQGYNEQFFGPGTRLTVL.